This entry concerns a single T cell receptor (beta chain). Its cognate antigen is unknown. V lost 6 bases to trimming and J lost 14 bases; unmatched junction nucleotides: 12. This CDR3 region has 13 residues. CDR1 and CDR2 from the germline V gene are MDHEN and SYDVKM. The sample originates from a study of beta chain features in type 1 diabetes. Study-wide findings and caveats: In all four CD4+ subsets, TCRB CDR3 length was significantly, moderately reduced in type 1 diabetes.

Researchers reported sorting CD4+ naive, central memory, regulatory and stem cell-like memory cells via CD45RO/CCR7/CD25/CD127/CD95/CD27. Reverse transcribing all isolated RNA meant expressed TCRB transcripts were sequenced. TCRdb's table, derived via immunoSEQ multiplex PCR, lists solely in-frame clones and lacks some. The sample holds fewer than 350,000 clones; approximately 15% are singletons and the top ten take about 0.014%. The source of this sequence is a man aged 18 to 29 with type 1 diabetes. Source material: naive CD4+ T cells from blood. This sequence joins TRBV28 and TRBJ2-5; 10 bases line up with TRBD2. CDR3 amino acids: CASSLAGGAPFYF. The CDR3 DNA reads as TGTGCCAGCAGCTTAGCGGGGGGAGCTCCTTTTTACTTC.